The text below deals with one T cell receptor beta chain. Antigen unknown. The source of the sample is a study of T cell repertoires in cytomegalovirus infection. In the study overall: Use of recently identified HLA-C-restricted and well-studied HLA-B-restricted CMV epitopes was part of the study. Public TCR beta signature analysis indicated the presence of both CMV infection and matching HLA type.

Study results and caveats: CMV-specific TCR beta clonotypes restricted by HLA-C dominated the ex vivo response.

TCRdb called the reads again in MiXCR, with one record for every CDR3 protein. This sample has under 850,000 distinct CDR3 sequences, with roughly a third found just once. This TCR was recovered from a human donor in good health (CMV status not recorded). Some clones in this sample may be carry-over from other donors' samples. Sequencing was performed on cultured PBMCs, taken from culture after CMV antigen stimulation.

The CDR3 nucleotides read TGCAGTGCTAGTAGGGCGGGGGCGCGGCCTGAAGCTTTCTTT. It translates to CSASRAGARPEAFF. The chain employs TRBV20-1 and TRBJ1-1; perhaps TRBD1 as D (6 bases). Trimming shortened V by 3 bases and J by 6 bases, and 17 bases separated the two germline ends. The germline gives CDR1 DFQATT, CDR2 SNEGSKA (reference sequence). The CDR3 loop spans 14 amino acids.